Listed below are T cell receptor beta chains from one sample, sequenced in a study of CD8 T cells in Susac syndrome. TCRdb re-called the immunoSEQ multiplex PCR reads through MiXCR, storing one row per CDR3 protein. The table includes approximately 80,000 distinct CDR3 sequences, around 94% detected once. Sequenced material: CD8+ T cells from PBMCs. These receptors were collected from a human donor with Susac syndrome. CDR3s include the opening cysteine and the closing phenylalanine or tryptophan. The order of the fields is V gene, J gene, clone size, D gene, CDR3 DNA, CDR3 protein. The D gene is left open where the match is weak. A clone size is listed for some rows: how often the clone was seen (once, few, many), or a class if it is expanded.

>TRBV5-1|TRBJ2-6|NA|NA
TGCGCCAGCAGCTTGGCCTATGGGGCCAACGTCCTGACTTTC
CASSLAYGANVLTF
>TRBV18|TRBJ2-7|NA|TRBD1
TGTGCCAGCTCACCACGGGGACAGGGGGCCTACGAGCAGTACTTC
CASSPRGQGAYEQYF
>TRBV7-8|TRBJ2-2|NA|TRBD1
TGTGCCAGCGGAGCAGGGGGCTTCGAGTTAGCCGGGGAGCTGTTTTTT
CASGAGGFELAGELFF
>TRBV16|TRBJ1-5|NA|NA
TGTGCCAGCAGCCATACGATGCCGGCGGGGAATCAGCCCCAGCATTTT
CASSHTMPAGNQPQHF
>TRBV6-1|TRBJ2-7|NA|NA
TGTGCCGCACGGGGTACCAGCTCCTACGAGCAGTACTTC
CAARGTSSYEQYF
>TRBV28|TRBJ2-3|NA|TRBD2
TGTGCCAGCAGTCCGGGACTAGCGGGGGGCATAACAGATACGCAGTATTTT
CASSPGLAGGITDTQYF
>TRBV20-1|TRBJ2-1|NA|NA
TGCAGTGCTAGGGACATGGGGGCGATTTTCTACAATGAGCAGTTCTTC
CSARDMGAIFYNEQFF
>TRBV7-2|TRBJ2-7|NA|NA
TGTGCCAGCAGCTTAACTCTCTTGGTCTACGAGCAGTACTTC
CASSLTLLVYEQYF
>TRBV6-2/TRBV6-3|TRBJ2-5|once|NA
TGTGCCAGCAGTTTGACCCCCCAAGAGACCCAGTACTTC
CASSLTPQETQYF
>TRBV9|TRBJ1-1|NA|TRBD1
TGTGCCAGCAGCGTAACGACAGGGGGGATGAACACTGAAGCTTTCTTT
CASSVTTGGMNTEAFF
>TRBV2|TRBJ1-5|NA|NA
TGTGCCAGCAGTGGTCAGAAGCATCAGCCCCAGCATTTT
CASSGQKHQPQHF
>TRBV20-1|TRBJ2-7|NA|TRBD2
TGCAGTGCTAGGCCGTTAGCGGGGATCCTGTACGAGCAGTACTTC
CSARPLAGILYEQYF
>TRBV7-9|TRBJ1-1|NA|NA
TGTGCCAGCAGCTTAACTCCTGAAGCTTTCTTT
CASSLTPEAFF
>TRBV29-1|TRBJ2-1|NA|NA
TGCAGTGCCACGAGGAGGGCATCTAATGAGCAGTTCTTC
CSATRRASNEQFF
>TRBV3-1|TRBJ2-1|NA|NA
TGTGCCAGCAGCCAAGACGGTACAGGTTTTGTGGAGTCCTACAATGAGCAGTTCTTC
CASSQDGTGFVESYNEQFF
>TRBV27|TRBJ1-1|NA|TRBD1
TGTGCCAGCAGAGAAGGGACAGAAGACACTGAAGCTTTCTTT
CASREGTEDTEAFF
>TRBV30|TRBJ1-1|NA|NA
TGTGCCTGGAGTAGGGCGACTGAAGCTTTCTTT
CAWSRATEAFF
>TRBV4-1|TRBJ2-7|NA|NA
TGCGCCAGCAGCCGGGCCAGTTCCTACGAGCAGTACTTC
CASSRASSYEQYF
>TRBV30|TRBJ2-3|NA|NA
TGTGCCTCCAAACTAAGGAATACGCAGTATTTT
CASKLRNTQYF
>TRBV7-9|TRBJ1-6|NA|NA
TGTGCCAGCAGCGGACAGAGCTCCTATAATTCACCCCTCCACTTT
CASSGQSSYNSPLHF
>TRBV5-1|TRBJ2-3|NA|NA
TGCGCCAGCAGTAGGGCGGGTTTCCAGTCGTATTTT
CASSRAGFQSYF
>TRBV7-2|TRBJ2-1|NA|TRBD2
TGTGCCAGCAGCCTGACTAGCGCCGGTGGAGATGAGCAGTTCTTC
CASSLTSAGGDEQFF
>TRBV7-9|TRBJ1-1|NA|TRBD1
TGTGCCAGCAGCTTAGAGGGCAGGGGGCCGGACACTGAAGCTTTCTTT
CASSLEGRGPDTEAFF
>TRBV19|TRBJ1-6|NA|NA
TGTGCCAGTAGTATTTTCCACAGGGAGGCCCTCCACTTT
CASSIFHREALHF
>TRBV5-6|TRBJ2-7|NA|NA
TGTGCCAGCAGCTCCCGGGGGGCGCGGCCAAGCTCCTACGAGCAGTACTTC
CASSSRGARPSSYEQYF
>TRBV14|TRBJ2-5|NA|TRBD2
TGTGCCAGCAGCCGACTAGCGGGGGCCGTGGACTTC
CASSRLAGAVDF
>TRBV29-1|TRBJ2-5|NA|NA
TGCAGCGTCCAAGAGGGATTCGAGACCCAGTACTTC
CSVQEGFETQYF
>TRBV9|TRBJ1-1|NA|NA
TGTGCCAGCAGCGCAGGACCTCCAAACGCTGAAGCTTTCTTT
CASSAGPPNAEAFF
>TRBV7-3|TRBJ2-1|NA|NA
TGTGCCAGCAGCCCTAATCCCAAAAAATACAATGAGCAGTTCTTC
CASSPNPKKYNEQFF
>TRBV6-5|TRBJ2-7|NA|TRBD1
TGTGCCATCGGACAGGGGGCTTGGGAGCAGTACTTC
CAIGQGAWEQYF
>TRBV29-1|TRBJ1-4|NA|NA
TGCAGCGTTGTTCTTGGGACAAGAAATGAAAAACTGTTTTTT
CSVVLGTRNEKLFF
>TRBV20-1|TRBJ1-6|NA|NA
TGCAGTGCTCACAGGGACTTAACCGCCTCCTATAATTCACCCCTCCACTTT
CSAHRDLTASYNSPLHF
>TRBV7-9|TRBJ2-3|NA|NA
TGTGCCAGCTGCTCCGGGATTGGGCCGCAGTATTTT
CASCSGIGPQYF
>TRBV9|TRBJ2-7|NA|NA
TGTGCCAGCAGCGTAGGGGAGACCCTGACTTTTTACGAGCAGTACTTC
CASSVGETLTFYEQYF
>TRBV9|TRBJ2-5|NA|TRBD2
TGTGCCAGCAGCGTAGCCGGGACTAGCCAAGAGACCCAGTACTTC
CASSVAGTSQETQYF
>TRBV12-3/TRBV12-4|TRBJ2-5|once|TRBD1
TGTGCCAGCAGCCCCACAGGGGTAGAGACCCAGTACTTC
CASSPTGVETQYF
>TRBV9|TRBJ2-4|NA|NA
TGTGCCAGCAGCGTAGGGGTCAAAAACATTCAGTACTTC
CASSVGVKNIQYF
>TRBV12-3/TRBV12-4|TRBJ2-3|NA|TRBD2
TGTGCCAGCACCCCCCTAGCGGGGGGCCGCGGTACGCAGTATTTT
CASTPLAGGRGTQYF
>TRBV11-2|TRBJ2-7|NA|NA
TGTGCCAGCAGCCCGGACGCACGGTTGGAAGAGCAGTACTTC
CASSPDARLEEQYF
>TRBV27|TRBJ1-1|NA|TRBD1
TGTGCCAGCAGCTCAGGGGGCGTCACTGAAGCTTTCTTT
CASSSGGVTEAFF
>TRBV6-5|TRBJ2-5|once|NA
TGTGCCAGCAGTTACTCGACTGACGGGGAGACCCAGTACTTC
CASSYSTDGETQYF
>TRBV11-2|TRBJ2-5|NA|NA
TGTGCCAGCAGCCGAGGGGGTTACCAAGAGACCCAGTACTTC
CASSRGGYQETQYF
>TRBV4-1|TRBJ2-7|NA|NA
TGCGCCAGCAGATCGGGACTCGGTGAGCAGTACTTC
CASRSGLGEQYF
>TRBV12-3/TRBV12-4|TRBJ2-5|NA|NA
TGTGCCAGCAGTTCGGCCGAAGAGACCCAGTACTTC
CASSSAEETQYF
>TRBV29-1|TRBJ2-1|NA|NA
TGCAGCGCAGCTGGGGGGATCCACAATGAGCAGTTCTTC
CSAAGGIHNEQFF
>TRBV20-1|TRBJ1-1|once|NA
TGCAGTGCTATTAGACCAGGGGAGGGGACTGAAGCTTTCTTT
CSAIRPGEGTEAFF
>TRBV12-3/TRBV12-4|TRBJ2-5|NA|NA
TGTGCCAGCAGTTTTCCGGGACTAGAGACCCAGTACTTC
CASSFPGLETQYF
>TRBV29-1|TRBJ2-2|once|NA
TGCAGCGTTGAAGAAAGAGGGGGGGCGAGTGGAACCGGGGAGCTGTTTTTT
CSVEERGGASGTGELFF
>TRBV9|TRBJ1-5|NA|NA
TGTGCCAGCAGCGTAGCCGGGTATAGCAATCAGCCCCAGCATTTT
CASSVAGYSNQPQHF
>TRBV30|TRBJ2-7|NA|NA
TGTGCCTGGAGTGTAGGGTACTCCTACGAGCAGTACTTC
CAWSVGYSYEQYF
>TRBV7-2|TRBJ2-5|NA|NA
TGTGCCAGCAGCTTCAGGGCCCCAATTCTCCAAGAGACCCAGTACTTC
CASSFRAPILQETQYF
>TRBV6-5|TRBJ1-1|NA|TRBD1
TGTGCCAGCAGTTACTCGACAGGGACTGAAGCTTTCTTT
CASSYSTGTEAFF
>TRBV2|TRBJ2-3|NA|NA
TGTGCCAGCAGTGAACTAAGGGGAACGCAGTATTTT
CASSELRGTQYF
>TRBV7-9|TRBJ1-2|NA|NA
TGTGCCAGCAGCTCACAGGGAGGTGGCTACACCTTC
CASSSQGGGYTF
>TRBV29-1|TRBJ2-4|NA|TRBD1
TGCAGCGTTGAAAGGTTACGGGACAGGGGTAACATTCAGTACTTC
CSVERLRDRGNIQYF
>TRBV29-1|TRBJ2-2|NA|TRBD1
TGCAGCGTTGCAGGGGGCGGGACCGGGGAGCTGTTTTTT
CSVAGGGTGELFF